A selection of T cell receptor beta chains follows, all from one sample in a study of blood T cells in healthy people across ages. TCRdb re-derived calls from the 5' RACE reads in MiXCR, one entry per CDR3 protein. The sample records 1.6 million or so distinct CDR3 sequences, around 36% being singletons. The sample consisted of blood. These receptors came from a woman under 40 in good health. CDR3s include the opening cysteine and the closing phenylalanine or tryptophan. The D gene is left open where the match is weak. A clone size is listed for some rows: how often the clone was seen (once, few, many), or a class if it is expanded.

D: .; size: .; V: TRBV6-1; J: TRBJ1-1; DNA: TGTGCCAGCAGTGCGAGGAGGCAGTTGAGCACTGAAGCTTTCTTT; CDR3: CASSARRQLSTEAFF
D: .; size: many; V: TRBV20-1; J: TRBJ1-2; DNA: TGCAGTGCTAGAGAGTCTAAAAAGGGTGGCTACACCTTC; CDR3: CSARESKKGGYTF
D: TRBD2; size: few; V: TRBV9; J: TRBJ2-3; DNA: TGTGCCAGCAGCTCACGGACTAGCGGGGAGGATACGCAGTATTTT; CDR3: CASSSRTSGEDTQYF
D: TRBD1; size: .; V: TRBV27; J: TRBJ2-7; DNA: TGTGCCAGCAGTTTAGCAGGACAGGGGGCCGAGCAGTACTTC; CDR3: CASSLAGQGAEQYF
D: .; size: few; V: TRBV30; J: TRBJ1-4; DNA: TGTGCCTGGAGTGGGACTCCGGATGAAAAACTGTTTTTT; CDR3: CAWSGTPDEKLFF
D: .; size: .; V: TRBV20-1; J: TRBJ1-5; DNA: TGCAGTGCTAGAGTAGGGCAGGGACAGCCCCAGCATTTT; CDR3: CSARVGQGQPQHF
D: .; size: once; V: TRBV2; J: TRBJ2-2; DNA: TGTGCCAGCAAGTTTGCAGGGAACACCGGGGAGCTGTTTTTT; CDR3: CASKFAGNTGELFF
D: .; size: few; V: TRBV11-2; J: TRBJ2-3; DNA: TGTGCCAGCAGCTTAGAGACGGGAGTTAGCACAGATACGCAGTATTTT; CDR3: CASSLETGVSTDTQYF
D: .; size: once; V: TRBV6-2/TRBV6-3; J: TRBJ2-7; DNA: TGTGCCAGCAGTTTCCCGCCGGGGAGAGGGGCCGAGCAGTACTTC; CDR3: CASSFPPGRGAEQYF
D: .; size: .; V: TRBV7-9; J: TRBJ1-5; DNA: TGTGCCAGCAGCTTAGCGACAGGTAGCAATCAGCCCCAGCATTTT; CDR3: CASSLATGSNQPQHF
D: .; size: .; V: TRBV12-3/TRBV12-4; J: TRBJ2-7; DNA: TGTGCCAGCAGTTTACCAGGTGTAGAGACCCGGTACTTC; CDR3: CASSLPGVETRYF
D: TRBD2; size: .; V: TRBV6-6; J: TRBJ2-5; DNA: TGTGCCAGCATTCTCGGGGGGGCCGGTGGAGAGACCCAGTACTTC; CDR3: CASILGGAGGETQYF
D: TRBD2; size: .; V: TRBV7-9; J: TRBJ2-1; DNA: TGTGTCGGCAGCTCCCCGCGGGAGCTAGCGGTGGTCCATGAGCAGTTCTTC; CDR3: CVGSSPRELAVVHEQFF
D: TRBD1; size: .; V: TRBV29-1; J: TRBJ2-5; DNA: TGCAGCGTTTCTCCACCGGGACAGAGGGATGGGACCCAGTACTTC; CDR3: CSVSPPGQRDGTQYF
D: .; size: few; V: TRBV3-1; J: TRBJ2-5; DNA: TGTGCCAGCAGCCAACAAACAGGCCATCAAGAGACCCAGTACTTC; CDR3: CASSQQTGHQETQYF
D: .; size: few; V: TRBV6-6; J: TRBJ2-1; DNA: TGTGCCAGCAGTTATGAGGGACTCGATGAGCAGTTCTTC; CDR3: CASSYEGLDEQFF
D: .; size: .; V: TRBV9; J: TRBJ2-5; DNA: TGTGCCAGCAGCGTAGCTATGACAGGCCTCCAAGAGACCCAGTACTTC; CDR3: CASSVAMTGLQETQYF
D: .; size: .; V: TRBV30; J: TRBJ2-1; DNA: TGTGCCTGGAGTGTACTGGACCTCAATGAGCAGTTCTTC; CDR3: CAWSVLDLNEQFF
D: .; size: .; V: TRBV2; J: TRBJ2-2; DNA: TGTGCCAGCAGAACGAGGGGGACCGGGGAGCTGTTTTTT; CDR3: CASRTRGTGELFF
D: .; size: many; V: TRBV29-1; J: TRBJ2-3; DNA: TGCAGCGTTGCCAGGGGAAAGACAGATACGCAGTATTTT; CDR3: CSVARGKTDTQYF
D: .; size: .; V: TRBV4-1; J: TRBJ1-1; DNA: TGCGCCAGCAGCCTGGGGCTGCGTCAAGAAGCTTTCTTT; CDR3: CASSLGLRQEAFF
D: TRBD1; size: .; V: TRBV3-1; J: TRBJ2-6; DNA: TGTGCCAGCAGCCATACAGGGGATGGGGCCAACGTCCTGACTTTC; CDR3: CASSHTGDGANVLTF
D: .; size: .; V: TRBV5-5; J: TRBJ1-5; DNA: TGTGCCAGCAGCTTGGGGCCGGGGGATCATCAGCCCCAGCATTTT; CDR3: CASSLGPGDHQPQHF
D: TRBD1; size: once; V: TRBV20-1; J: TRBJ1-1; DNA: TGCAGTGCTACAACGGAGGCAGGGGGCCCTGAAGCTTTCTTT; CDR3: CSATTEAGGPEAFF
D: TRBD1; size: .; V: TRBV4-1; J: TRBJ2-1; DNA: TGCGCCAGCAGACTTTCGACAGGGGGCAATGAGCAGTTCTTC; CDR3: CASRLSTGGNEQFF
D: .; size: few; V: TRBV12-3/TRBV12-4; J: TRBJ1-1; DNA: TGTGCCAGCAGTTATGTGATAATGAACACTGAAGCTTTCTTT; CDR3: CASSYVIMNTEAFF
D: TRBD2; size: many; V: TRBV29-1; J: TRBJ2-5; DNA: TGCAGCCTCAGCGGGGCTGAGACCCAGTACTTC; CDR3: CSLSGAETQYF
D: TRBD1; size: .; V: TRBV15; J: TRBJ1-1; DNA: TGTGCCACCAGCAGGTTAAACAGGGGGCAGACTGAAGCTTTCTTT; CDR3: CATSRLNRGQTEAFF
D: TRBD2; size: .; V: TRBV9; J: TRBJ2-4; DNA: TGTGCCAGCAGCCCCAGGGCCACTAGCGGGAGTGGTGAGCAGTACTTC; CDR3: CASSPRATSGSGEQYF
D: TRBD1; size: .; V: TRBV20-1; J: TRBJ1-2; DNA: TGCAGTGCTAGAGACCTACAGGGGGCGTCCGACTTGAGAGCCTATGGCTACACCTTC; CDR3: CSARDLQGASDLRAYGYTF
D: .; size: few; V: TRBV9; J: TRBJ2-5; DNA: TGTGCCAGCAGCGTAGTCGCTAGCACAGAGACCCAGTACTTC; CDR3: CASSVVASTETQYF
D: TRBD1; size: .; V: TRBV9; J: TRBJ2-5; DNA: TGTGCCAGCAGCGTAGTACAGCCCGACGGGACAGAGGGACAAGAGACCCAGTACTTC; CDR3: CASSVVQPDGTEGQETQYF
D: .; size: .; V: TRBV20-1; J: TRBJ2-7; DNA: TGCAGTGCTAGTGTACAGGGTGTCTTCCTCGAGCAGTACTTC; CDR3: CSASVQGVFLEQYF
D: .; size: .; V: TRBV4-1; J: TRBJ1-1; DNA: TGCGCCAGCAGCCAAGTGGCAGCGAAGAACACTGAAGCTTTCTTT; CDR3: CASSQVAAKNTEAFF
D: .; size: many; V: TRBV20-1; J: TRBJ2-7; DNA: TGCAGTGCACTGACTCCTAACTCCTACGAGCAGTACTTC; CDR3: CSALTPNSYEQYF
D: .; size: .; V: TRBV7-6; J: TRBJ1-1; DNA: TGTGCCAGCAGCCACAGTGACGGATCTGAAGCTTTCTTT; CDR3: CASSHSDGSEAFF
D: .; size: few; V: TRBV27; J: TRBJ2-3; DNA: TGTGCCAGCAGTCCCTCGTGGGGGGAGAGGATCACAGATACGCAGTATTTT; CDR3: CASSPSWGERITDTQYF
D: TRBD1; size: .; V: TRBV2; J: TRBJ1-1; DNA: TGTGCCATCACAGGGGACGCAACGGGTAAGACGATGCTCGAAGCTTTCTTT; CDR3: CAITGDATGKTMLEAFF
D: .; size: few; V: TRBV15; J: TRBJ2-3; DNA: TGTGCCACCAGCACCGGTCCCTCTTCTAGCACAGATACGCAGTATTTT; CDR3: CATSTGPSSSTDTQYF
D: TRBD1; size: .; V: TRBV5-4; J: TRBJ1-1; DNA: TGTGCCAGCAGAAAACCGGGACAGATGAACACTGTAGCTTTCTTT; CDR3: CASRKPGQMNTVAFF
D: TRBD2; size: .; V: TRBV9; J: TRBJ2-1; DNA: TGTGCCAGCAGCCCCCAAGGAGCGGGAGGTTTCGGCAATGAGCAGTTCTTC; CDR3: CASSPQGAGGFGNEQFF
D: .; size: few; V: TRBV10-3; J: TRBJ1-1; DNA: TGTGCCATCAGTGGAGATCTACCAAGGACTGAAGCTTTCTTT; CDR3: CAISGDLPRTEAFF
D: .; size: few; V: TRBV4-1; J: TRBJ1-1; DNA: TGCGCCAGCAGCCCACATGCAGGGGCGGACACTGAAGCTTTCTTT; CDR3: CASSPHAGADTEAFF
D: .; size: many; V: TRBV15; J: TRBJ2-5; DNA: TGTGCCACCAGCAGAGATAGCCCTCAAGAGACCCAGTACTTC; CDR3: CATSRDSPQETQYF
D: .; size: .; V: TRBV4-2; J: TRBJ1-4; DNA: TGTGCCAGCAGCCAAGGCCGTCCTTCCGGCGAAAAACTGTTTTTT; CDR3: CASSQGRPSGEKLFF
D: .; size: .; V: TRBV12-3/TRBV12-4; J: TRBJ2-7; DNA: TGTGCCAGCAGGAACTTACAGGCCACCTACGAGCAGTACTTC; CDR3: CASRNLQATYEQYF
D: .; size: few; V: TRBV2; J: TRBJ2-7; DNA: TGTGCCAGCACTAAACAGGGTTCCTACGAGCAGTACTTC; CDR3: CASTKQGSYEQYF
D: .; size: .; V: TRBV5-5; J: TRBJ2-1; DNA: TGTGCCAGCAGCCCAGGGGGGCTCATCAATGAGCAGTTCTTC; CDR3: CASSPGGLINEQFF
D: .; size: few; V: TRBV20-1; J: TRBJ2-3; DNA: TGCAGTGCTAGGGACTCTCTCTCACTCACAGGTACGCAGTATTTT; CDR3: CSARDSLSLTGTQYF
D: .; size: .; V: TRBV15; J: TRBJ1-3; DNA: TGTGCCACCAGTAGCAGGGCTGGAAACACCATATATTTT; CDR3: CATSSRAGNTIYF
D: .; size: .; V: TRBV6-1; J: TRBJ2-5; DNA: TGTGCCAGCAGTGAAGCGCAACTTCGTTACCAAGAGACCCAGTACTTC; CDR3: CASSEAQLRYQETQYF
D: .; size: few; V: TRBV11-2; J: TRBJ2-5; DNA: TGTGCCAGCAGCTTAGAGTACTTGGACCAAGAGACCCAGTACTTC; CDR3: CASSLEYLDQETQYF